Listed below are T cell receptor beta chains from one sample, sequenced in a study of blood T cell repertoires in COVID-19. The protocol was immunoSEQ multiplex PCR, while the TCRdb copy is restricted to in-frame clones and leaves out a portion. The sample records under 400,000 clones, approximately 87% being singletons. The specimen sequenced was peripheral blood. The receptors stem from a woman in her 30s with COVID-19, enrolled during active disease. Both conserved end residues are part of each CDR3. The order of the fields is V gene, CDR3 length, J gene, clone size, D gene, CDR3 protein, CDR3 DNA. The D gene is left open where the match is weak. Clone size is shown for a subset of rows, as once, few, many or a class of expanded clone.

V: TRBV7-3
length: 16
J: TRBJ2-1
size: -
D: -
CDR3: CASSLGPAGIYNEQFF
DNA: TGTGCCAGCAGCTTAGGGCCGGCAGGTATCTACAATGAGCAGTTCTTC

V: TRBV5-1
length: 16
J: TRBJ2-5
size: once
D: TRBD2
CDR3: CASSLGMSGGTETQYF
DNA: TGCGCCAGCAGCTTGGGGATGTCGGGAGGGACGGAGACCCAGTACTTC

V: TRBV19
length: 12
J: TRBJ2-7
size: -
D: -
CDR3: CASSQAGYEQYF
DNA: TGTGCCAGTAGTCAAGCGGGCTACGAGCAGTACTTC

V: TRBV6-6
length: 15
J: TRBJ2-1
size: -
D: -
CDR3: CASSYPGVAENEQFF
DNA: TGTGCCAGCAGTTACCCCGGGGTAGCGGAGAATGAGCAGTTCTTC

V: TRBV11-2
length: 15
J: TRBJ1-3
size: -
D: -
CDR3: CASSLYRTSGNTIYF
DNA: TGTGCCAGCAGCTTATACCGGACAAGTGGAAACACCATATATTTT

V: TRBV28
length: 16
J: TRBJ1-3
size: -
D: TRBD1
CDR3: CASSSPGTGDGNTIYF
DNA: TGTGCCAGCAGTTCCCCCGGGACAGGGGATGGAAACACCATATATTTT

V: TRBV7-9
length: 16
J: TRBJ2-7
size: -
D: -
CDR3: CASSLADFPLNYEQYF
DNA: TGTGCCAGCAGCTTAGCCGACTTCCCCCTAAACTACGAGCAGTACTTC

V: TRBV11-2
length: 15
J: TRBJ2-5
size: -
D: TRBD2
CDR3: CASRGLAGEVETQYF
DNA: TGTGCCAGCAGGGGACTAGCGGGAGAGGTGGAGACCCAGTACTTC

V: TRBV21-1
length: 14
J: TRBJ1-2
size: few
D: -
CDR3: CASAPGHRDYGYTF
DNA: TGTGCCAGCGCCCCGGGACATCGGGACTATGGCTACACCTTC

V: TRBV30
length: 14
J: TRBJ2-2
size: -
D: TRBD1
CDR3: CAWATGPNTGELFF
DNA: TGTGCCTGGGCGACAGGGCCGAACACCGGGGAGCTGTTTTTT

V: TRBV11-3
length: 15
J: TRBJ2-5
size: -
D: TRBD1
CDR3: CASSLGQTRGETQYF
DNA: TGTGCCAGCAGCTTGGGACAGACCCGCGGAGAGACCCAGTACTTC

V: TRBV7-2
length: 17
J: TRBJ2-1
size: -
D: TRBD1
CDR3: CASSIRRDRGRMDEQFF
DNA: TGTGCCAGCAGCATCCGGAGGGACAGGGGGCGCATGGATGAGCAGTTCTTC

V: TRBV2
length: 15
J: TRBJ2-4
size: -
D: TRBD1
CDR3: CASSPRTGGGNIQYF
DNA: TGTGCCAGCAGTCCCCGGACAGGGGGCGGAAACATTCAGTACTTC

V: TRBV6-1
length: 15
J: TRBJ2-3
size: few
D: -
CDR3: CASSDNRARSDTQYF
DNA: TGTGCCAGCAGTGATAACAGGGCTAGGTCAGATACGCAGTATTTT

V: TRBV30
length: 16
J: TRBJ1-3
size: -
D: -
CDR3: CAWSRLRAAAGNTIYF
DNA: TGTGCCTGGAGTCGCCTCAGGGCGGCAGCTGGAAACACCATATATTTT

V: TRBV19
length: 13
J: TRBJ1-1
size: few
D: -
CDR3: CASSTGPNTEAFF
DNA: TGTGCCAGCTCGACAGGACCGAACACTGAAGCTTTCTTT

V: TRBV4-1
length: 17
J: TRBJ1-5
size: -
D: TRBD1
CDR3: CASSQILRTGLNQPQHF
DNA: TGCGCCAGCAGCCAGATACTCCGGACAGGGCTTAATCAGCCCCAGCATTTT

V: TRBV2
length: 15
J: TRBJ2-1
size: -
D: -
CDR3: CASARELLSNNEQFF
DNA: TGTGCCAGCGCCCGGGAGTTGTTGTCCAACAATGAGCAGTTCTTC

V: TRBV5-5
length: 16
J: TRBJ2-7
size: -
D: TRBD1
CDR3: CASSLLAGQGSYEQYF
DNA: TGTGCCAGCAGCTTGTTGGCGGGACAGGGCTCCTACGAGCAGTACTTC

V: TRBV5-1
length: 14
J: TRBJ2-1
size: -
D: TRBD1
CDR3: CASSVPNRGNEQFF
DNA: TGCGCCAGCAGCGTTCCGAACAGGGGCAATGAGCAGTTCTTC

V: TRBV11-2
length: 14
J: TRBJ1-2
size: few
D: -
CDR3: CASSLGSGQGGYTF
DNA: TGTGCCAGCAGTCTAGGGTCGGGACAAGGTGGCTACACCTTC

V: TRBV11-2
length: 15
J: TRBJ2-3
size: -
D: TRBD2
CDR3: CASSRAGLGTDTQYF
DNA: TGTGCCAGCAGCCGGGCGGGACTAGGGACAGATACGCAGTATTTT

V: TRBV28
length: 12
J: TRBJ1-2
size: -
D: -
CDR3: CASSLPVSGYTF
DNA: TGTGCCAGCAGTCTCCCGGTGAGTGGCTACACCTTC

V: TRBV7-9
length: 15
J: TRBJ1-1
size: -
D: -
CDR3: CASSSTSGLNTEAFF
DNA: TGTGCCAGCAGCTCCACTTCAGGACTTAACACTGAAGCTTTCTTT

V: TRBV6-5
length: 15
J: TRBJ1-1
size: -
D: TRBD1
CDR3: CASFPWTGADTEAFF
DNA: TGTGCCAGTTTTCCCTGGACAGGGGCGGACACTGAAGCTTTCTTT